A selection of T cell receptor beta chains follows, all from one sample in a study of early T cells in non-severe SARS-CoV-2 infection. TCRdb called the 5' RACE reads again in MiXCR, with one record for every CDR3 protein. The repertoire consists of around 70,000 distinct CDR3 sequences, with around 8.7% occurring once and the leading ten covering 3.2%. Sequencing used whole blood. The receptors come from an adult who was a healthcare worker with PCR-confirmed SARS-CoV-2 infection or an uninfected control (not recorded which). CDR3s include the opening cysteine and the closing phenylalanine or tryptophan. Each record gives: J gene, V gene, D gene, clone size, CDR3 DNA, CDR3 protein. The D gene is left open where the match is weak. Not all rows give a size; the values are once, few, many and, for expanded clones, a class.

TRBJ2-1 TRBV9 - - TGTGCCAGCAGCGTAGGGAGTGGCTACAATGAGCAGTTCTTC CASSVGSGYNEQFF
TRBJ2-7 TRBV29-1 - many TGCAGCGTTGAACGTCTTGCAGGGGTCTACGAGCAGTACTTC CSVERLAGVYEQYF
TRBJ2-3 TRBV7-7 TRBD1 many TGTGCCAGCAGCAAGGACAGGAGCACAGATACGCAGTATTTT CASSKDRSTDTQYF
TRBJ2-7 TRBV6-2/TRBV6-3 TRBD2 few TGTGCCAGCAGTTTTCCTAGCGGAACCTACGAGCAGTACTTC CASSFPSGTYEQYF
TRBJ1-1 TRBV20-1 - medium-sized TGCAGTGCTAGCGGCGGACCCAGCCTCAATGAAGCTTTCTTT CSASGGPSLNEAFF
TRBJ1-4 TRBV7-9 TRBD1 few TGTGCCAGCAGCATGACAGGGACTAATGAAAAACTGTTTTTT CASSMTGTNEKLFF
TRBJ2-7 TRBV11-1 - - TGTGCCAGCAGCTGGGACTGGACCTACGAGCAGTACTTC CASSWDWTYEQYF
TRBJ2-3 TRBV12-3/TRBV12-4 - many TGTGCCAGCAGCCGGCAGACTAGCACAGATACGCAGTATTTT CASSRQTSTDTQYF
TRBJ1-6 TRBV20-1 TRBD1 few TGCAGTGCTAGAGTGGGACAGGGTCCCTATAATTCACCCCTCCACTTT CSARVGQGPYNSPLHF
TRBJ2-1 TRBV28 TRBD1 many TGTGCCAGCAGGACACTGACAGGGTTCTCCAATGAGCAGTTCTTC CASRTLTGFSNEQFF
TRBJ2-1 TRBV19 - many TGTGCCAGTAGTATGCCAGGGGGGAGCGGGTACAATGAGCAGTTCTTC CASSMPGGSGYNEQFF
TRBJ1-1 TRBV24-1 - many TGTGCCACCAGTGAAACCGCCCGTACTGAAGCTTTCTTT CATSETARTEAFF
TRBJ2-4 TRBV7-2 - - TGTGCCAGCAGCTTAGACCGCACCATTCAGTACTTC CASSLDRTIQYF
TRBJ2-3 TRBV30 TRBD2 many TGTGCCTGGAGCGGACTAGCGGTTAGCACAGATACGCAGTATTTT CAWSGLAVSTDTQYF
TRBJ2-7 TRBV6-5 - many TGTGCCAGCAGTCCCGGGGACCCCCCCTACGAGCAGTACTTC CASSPGDPPYEQYF
TRBJ2-7 TRBV25-1 TRBD1 many TGTGCCAGCGAAGACAGGGGTGGTGGTGACGAGCAGTACTTC CASEDRGGGDEQYF
TRBJ1-1 TRBV2 - - TGTGCCAGCAGTGACCTTAACACTGAAGCTTTCTTT CASSDLNTEAFF
TRBJ2-3 TRBV7-9 - many TGTGCCAGCAGCCCTCCCCCGAGCTCCCTTAGGTCGCGCACAGATACGCAGTATTTT CASSPPPSSLRSRTDTQYF
TRBJ2-7 TRBV10-3 TRBD2 - TGTGCCATCAGTCGAGCGGGGGCCTCCTACGAGCAGTACTTC CAISRAGASYEQYF
TRBJ1-6 TRBV20-1 TRBD1 - TGCAGTGCTGCCAGGGGGGAGACCTATAATTCACCCCTCCACTTT CSAARGETYNSPLHF
TRBJ2-1 TRBV20-1 - few TGCAGTGCTACTCATTCCCCGCGGGATGAGCAGTTCTTC CSATHSPRDEQFF
TRBJ2-2 TRBV7-2 - few TGTGCCAGCAGCCGCCAGTCTTCCTGGGCCGCCGGGGAGCTGTTTTTT CASSRQSSWAAGELFF
TRBJ2-7 TRBV20-1 TRBD2 many TGCAGTGCTAGAGGACTAGCGGGTTACGAGCAGTACTTC CSARGLAGYEQYF
TRBJ2-1 TRBV4-3 TRBD2 - TGCGCCAGCAGCCAAGACGGCGGGAGGTACAATGAGCAGTTCTTC CASSQDGGRYNEQFF
TRBJ2-3 TRBV5-1 TRBD1 - TGCGCCAGCAGCTGGGGGGACAGGAAAAGCACAGATACGCAGTATTTT CASSWGDRKSTDTQYF
TRBJ2-5 TRBV10-3 TRBD1 - TGTGCCAGCTCGGACAGGGGAGAGACCCAGTACTTC CASSDRGETQYF
TRBJ1-2 TRBV20-1 - many TGCAGTGCTAGGATCGGTGACTATGGCTACACCTTC CSARIGDYGYTF
TRBJ2-1 TRBV25-1 - few TGTGCCAGCAGTGAAGACCCAGCCTACAATGAGCAGTTCTTC CASSEDPAYNEQFF
TRBJ1-2 TRBV20-1 - - TGCAGTGCAATGATCGGAAGGGACTATGGCTACACCTTC CSAMIGRDYGYTF
TRBJ2-7 TRBV19 - - TGTGCCAGTAGTCTTCACAGGGTCGACGAGCAGTACTTC CASSLHRVDEQYF
TRBJ2-7 TRBV3-1 TRBD2 many TGTGCCAGCACCGAAGGACTAGCGGGAGGTAGCGAGCAGTACTTC CASTEGLAGGSEQYF
TRBJ2-5 TRBV28 - many TGTGCCAGCAGTTTGCTGGAGACCCAGTACTTC CASSLLETQYF
TRBJ2-1 TRBV10-3 TRBD2 few TGTGCCATCAGTGAGGCTAGACTAGCGTTCCATGAGCAGTTCTTC CAISEARLAFHEQFF
TRBJ1-1 TRBV3-1 - - TGTGCCAGCAGCCGGACCGATAACACTGAAGCTTTCTTT CASSRTDNTEAFF
TRBJ2-7 TRBV5-4 - - TGTGCCAGCGGCTATAGAGGGGACTACGAGCAGTACTTC CASGYRGDYEQYF
TRBJ2-7 TRBV7-8 - few TGTGCCAGCAGCAAAGAGGTCGGGAGAGAGCAGTACTTC CASSKEVGREQYF
TRBJ1-1 TRBV20-1 TRBD1 - TGCAGTGCAACGATCGGGACAGTGAACACCGAAGCTTTCTTT CSATIGTVNTEAFF
TRBJ2-6 TRBV5-1 TRBD2 few TGCGCCAGCAGCTTTCCTACTAGCGGGAGAGCTGTTTCTGGGGCCAACGTCCTGACTTTC CASSFPTSGRAVSGANVLTF
TRBJ2-1 TRBV29-1 - many TGCAGCGTGAGCGCGACTAGTAATGCCTACAATGAGCAGTTCTTC CSVSATSNAYNEQFF
TRBJ2-5 TRBV3-1 TRBD2 few TGTGCCAGCAGCCGAACCGGGACTAGTGAAGAGACCCAGTACTTC CASSRTGTSEETQYF
TRBJ2-2 TRBV7-3 - few TGTGCCAGCAGCCCCCTGGTGGACACCGGGGAGCTGTTTTTT CASSPLVDTGELFF
TRBJ2-7 TRBV5-1 TRBD1 few TGCGCCAGCAGCCCCGACAGGGATCCCTACGAGCAGTACTTC CASSPDRDPYEQYF
TRBJ2-6 TRBV13 - many TGTGCCAGCAGCCCGAAGGCTTACTATGGGGCCAACGTCCTGACTTTC CASSPKAYYGANVLTF
TRBJ2-5 TRBV20-1 - - TGCAGTGCTAGTGGTTTGGGAGAGACCCAGTACTTC CSASGLGETQYF
TRBJ2-7 TRBV11-2 TRBD2 - TGTGCCAGCAGCCAAAGAGTTATAGCGGGAGCGGGCGAGCAGTACTTC CASSQRVIAGAGEQYF
TRBJ2-7 TRBV27 TRBD2 few TGTGCCAGCAGTTCCCAGACTAGCTACAACTCCTACGAGCAGTACTTC CASSSQTSYNSYEQYF